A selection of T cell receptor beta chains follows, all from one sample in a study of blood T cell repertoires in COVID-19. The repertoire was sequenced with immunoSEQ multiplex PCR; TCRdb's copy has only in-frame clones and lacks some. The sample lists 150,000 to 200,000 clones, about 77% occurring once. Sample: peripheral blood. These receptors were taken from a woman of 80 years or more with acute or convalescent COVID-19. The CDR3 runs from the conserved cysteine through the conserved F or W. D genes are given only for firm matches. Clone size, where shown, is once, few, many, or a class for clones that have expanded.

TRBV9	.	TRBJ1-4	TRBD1	TGTGCCAGCAGCGTAGCTTTGGGACAGGAAAATGAAAAACTGTTTTTT	CASSVALGQENEKLFF
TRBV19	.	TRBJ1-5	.	TGTGCCAGTAGTATAGTGGGAGGGGTTATAAATCAGCCCCAGCATTTT	CASSIVGGVINQPQHF
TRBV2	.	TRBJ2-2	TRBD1	TGTGCCAGCAGTGTCTTACAGGGGACCGGGGAGCTGTTTTTT	CASSVLQGTGELFF
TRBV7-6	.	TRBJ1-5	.	TGTGCCAGCAGCTTAGTAGGGGTCGGGCAGCCCCAGCATTTT	CASSLVGVGQPQHF
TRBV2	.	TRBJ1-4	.	TGTGCCAGCAGTACCCTTCCCGGGGAAAAACTGTTTTTT	CASSTLPGEKLFF
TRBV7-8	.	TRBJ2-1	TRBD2	TGTGCCAGCAGCGGCCGAGCGCTAGCGGGGGGGCACAATGAGCAGTTCTTC	CASSGRALAGGHNEQFF
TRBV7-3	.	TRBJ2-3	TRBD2	TGTGCCAGCAGCTTGGGCGGGAGGGCCCCCACAGATACGCAGTATTTT	CASSLGGRAPTDTQYF
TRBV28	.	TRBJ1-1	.	TGTGCCAGCACCGGCCGGGGAAGGGCTTTCTTT	CASTGRGRAFF
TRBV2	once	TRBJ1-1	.	TGTGCCAGCTCCTCGGGGTTGGGGAACACTGAAGCTTTCTTT	CASSSGLGNTEAFF
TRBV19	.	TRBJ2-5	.	TGTGCCAGTAGTCGGGGTTACGGCCAAGAGACCCAGTACTTC	CASSRGYGQETQYF
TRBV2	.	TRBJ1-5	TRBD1	TGTGCCAGCAGACAGGGGAATAGCAATCAGCCCCAGCATTTT	CASRQGNSNQPQHF
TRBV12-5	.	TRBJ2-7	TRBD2	TGTGCTAGTGGTTTGGTACGGGTAGCGGGAGGAATATACGAGCAGTACTTC	CASGLVRVAGGIYEQYF
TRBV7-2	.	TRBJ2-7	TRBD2	TGTGCCAGCAGCCCCCAGACTAGCGGGCGGGAGCAGTACTTC	CASSPQTSGREQYF
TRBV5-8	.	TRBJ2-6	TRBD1	TGTGCCAGCAGCCCGGGACAGGGACCCGCTGGGGCCAACGTCCTGACTTTC	CASSPGQGPAGANVLTF
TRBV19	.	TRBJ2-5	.	TGTGCCAGTGCCAGGGGCTTTGAGGAGACCCAGTACTTC	CASARGFEETQYF
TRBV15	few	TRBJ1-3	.	TGTGCCACCAGCAGAGACAGGGGTGGAAACACCATATATTTT	CATSRDRGGNTIYF
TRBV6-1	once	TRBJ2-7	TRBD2	TGTGCCAGCAGTTATAGCGGGGGGAACTACGAGCAGTACTTC	CASSYSGGNYEQYF
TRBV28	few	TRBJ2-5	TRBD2	TGTGCCAGCAGTTCTAGCGGTATAGAGACCCAGTACTTC	CASSSSGIETQYF
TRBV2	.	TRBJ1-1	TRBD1	TGTGCCAGCAGTGTCCGACAGGGGGCGTTTAACACTGAAGCTTTCTTT	CASSVRQGAFNTEAFF
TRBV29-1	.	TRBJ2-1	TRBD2	TGCAGCGTTCAAAAGGGAGGGACTGAGCAGTTCTTC	CSVQKGGTEQFF
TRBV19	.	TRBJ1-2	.	TGTGCCAGTAGCGGACAGACCTATGGCTACACCTTC	CASSGQTYGYTF
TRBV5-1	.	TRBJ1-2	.	TGCGCCAGCAGCTCACAAGAAGTGGGCTACACCTTC	CASSSQEVGYTF
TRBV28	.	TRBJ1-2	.	TGTGCCAGCACTTCCCCGGCAAGTGGGACTCCCCCTTATGGCTACACCTTC	CASTSPASGTPPYGYTF
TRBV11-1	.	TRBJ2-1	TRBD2	TGTGCCAGCAGCTTCGGGGGGAGGGCCGTTGGAGAGCAGTTCTTC	CASSFGGRAVGEQFF
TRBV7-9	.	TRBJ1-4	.	TGTGCCAGCAGCTTAGGAGGGGGTCGTGAAAAACTGTTTTTT	CASSLGGGREKLFF
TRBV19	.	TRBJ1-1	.	TGTGCCAGTACCAGGGTGATGGGCACTGAAGCTTTCTTT	CASTRVMGTEAFF
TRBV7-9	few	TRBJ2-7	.	TGTGCCAGCAGCTTAGCGCGTGGCTACGAGCAGTACTTC	CASSLARGYEQYF
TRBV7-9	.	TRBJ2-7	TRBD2	TGTGCCAGCAGCTTAGCGTCTGCGGGGGAATACGAGCAGTACTTC	CASSLASAGEYEQYF
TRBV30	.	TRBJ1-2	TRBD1	TGTGCCTGGCGCATCCCTCGAGGGGGCGCGGATGGCTACACCTTC	CAWRIPRGGADGYTF
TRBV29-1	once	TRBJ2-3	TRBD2	TGCAGCGTTCGGCGGGAGCGCAGTAGCACAGATACGCAGTATTTT	CSVRRERSSTDTQYF
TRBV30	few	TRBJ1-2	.	TGTGCCTGGACCCGACAGGAAGCTAACTATGGCTACACCTTC	CAWTRQEANYGYTF
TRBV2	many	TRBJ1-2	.	TGTGCCAGCAGAACGGAGGCAGCTAGCTATGGCTACACCTTC	CASRTEAASYGYTF
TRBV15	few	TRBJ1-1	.	TGTGCCACCAGCAGAGTAGGAGGGGCGGGAACTGAAGCTTTCTTT	CATSRVGGAGTEAFF
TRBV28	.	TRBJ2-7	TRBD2	TGTGCCAGCACCCCCCTAGCGGGAGTGTCTACCGAGCAGTACTTC	CASTPLAGVSTEQYF
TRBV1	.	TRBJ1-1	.	TGCACCAGCAGCCAAGGTACCCCGGGACAGAAGAACACTGAAGCTTTCTTT	CTSSQGTPGQKNTEAFF
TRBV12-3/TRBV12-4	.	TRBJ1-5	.	TGTGCCAGCAGTTTAAACTCGTATCAGCCCCAGCATTTT	CASSLNSYQPQHF
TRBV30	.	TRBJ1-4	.	TGTGCCTGGAGTGTAGGTGCAGGGTCGAGTGAAAAACTGTTTTTT	CAWSVGAGSSEKLFF
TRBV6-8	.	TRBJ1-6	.	TGTGCCAGCAGCCGCTGCTCCCGGGGATCCTATAATTCACCCCTCCACTTT	CASSRCSRGSYNSPLHF
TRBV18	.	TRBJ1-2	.	TGTGCCAGCTCACCCCCCGCGGGGGCGAGCTATGGCTACACCTTC	CASSPPAGASYGYTF
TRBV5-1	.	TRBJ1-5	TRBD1	TGCGCCAGCAGCTTGACAGGGGGCCCAAATCAGCCCCAGCATTTT	CASSLTGGPNQPQHF
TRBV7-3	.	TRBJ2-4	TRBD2	TGTGCCAGCAGCAAAGGACTAGCGGGAGGAGGGATTATTCAGTACTTC	CASSKGLAGGGIIQYF
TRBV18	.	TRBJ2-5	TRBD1	TGTGCCAGCTCACCACGTATTGGGACAGCTCAAGAGACCCAGTACTTC	CASSPRIGTAQETQYF
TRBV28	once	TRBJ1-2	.	TGTGCCAGCAGTTTAGAACGACTCCGCGGCTACACCTTC	CASSLERLRGYTF
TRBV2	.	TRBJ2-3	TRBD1	TGTGCCAGCAGGCGACAGGGACCCACAGATACGCAGTATTTT	CASRRQGPTDTQYF
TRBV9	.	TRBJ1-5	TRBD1	TGTGCCAGCAGCGAGGGACAGAGTGCTGGCAGCAATCAGCCCCAGCATTTT	CASSEGQSAGSNQPQHF
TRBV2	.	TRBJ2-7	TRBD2	TGTGCCAGCAGGTCAAGCGGGAGGGACGAGCAGTACTTC	CASRSSGRDEQYF
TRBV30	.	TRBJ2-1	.	TGTGCCTGGGGAAGGGGTCTTAACAATGAGCAGTTCTTC	CAWGRGLNNEQFF
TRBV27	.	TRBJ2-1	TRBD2	TGTGCCAGCAGTTTGGGGAGGGCCTCCAATGAGCAGTTCTTC	CASSLGRASNEQFF
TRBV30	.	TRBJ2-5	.	TGTGCCTGGAGCCCCCTAACGGGTAGGACCCAGTACTTC	CAWSPLTGRTQYF
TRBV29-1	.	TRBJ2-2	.	TGCTCCACTTCCCAGGGGGGTGGCACCGGGGAGCTGTTTTTT	CSTSQGGGTGELFF